These 32 T cell receptor beta chains came from one sample sequenced in a study of CD8+ T cells in alopecia areata. Extraction of RNA preceded its reverse transcription into cDNA, which served as the sequencing template. TCRdb's table, derived via immunoSEQ multiplex PCR, lists solely in-frame clones and lacks some. Here the sample spans approximately 82,000 clones, about 51% being singletons. Sequencing used NKG2D-high CD8+ T cells sorted from blood. Receptors were obtained from a human donor with alopecia areata.

This chain uses TRBV29-1 with TRBJ2-1; perhaps TRBD2 as D (6 bases). The V gene's germline CDR1 is SQVTM and CDR2 ANQGSEA. The CDR3 runs to 14 residues. The V gene lost 3 bases and the J gene lost 5 bases, with 14 bases spanning the gap. The CDR3 protein is CSVDRLALNNEQFF. The CDR3, as DNA: TGCAGCGTTGACAGGCTAGCGCTAAACAATGAGCAGTTCTTC.

This CDR3 reads CASAPMTSNQPQHF. The CDR3 nucleotides read TGTGCCAGCGCCCCTATGACTAGCAATCAGCCCCAGCATTTT. The rearrangement joins TRBV27 to TRBJ1-5; no clear D gene. The CDR3 has 14 amino acids. The V and J ends lost 8 bases and 0 bases respectively, with 11 bases between them. In germline, CDR1 is MNHEY, CDR2 SMNVEV (reference sequence).

This clone is a singleton in its sample. The V and J genes are TRBV11-2 and TRBJ2-5, with unresolved D. Trimming shortened V by 0 bases and J by 7 bases, and 15 bases separated the two germline ends. In germline, CDR1 is SGHAT, CDR2 FQNNGV. The length of the CDR3 is 15 residues. The CDR3 nucleotides are TGTGCCAGCAGCTTAGAGACCGATAACCTGGGGACCCAGTACTTC. It is translated as CASSLETDNLGTQYF.

Notes on this clone: Within the sample, other DNA sequences also encode this same CDR3. V gene TRBV27 combines with J gene TRBJ2-1; D is ambiguous. The V and J ends lost 3 bases and 7 bases respectively, with 4 bases between them. The CDR3 consists of 11 residues. The germline CDR1 and CDR2 sequences are MNHEY and SMNVEV (reference sequence). CDR3 sequence reads: CASSFGNEQFF. The CDR3 nucleotides are TGTGCCAGCAGTTTTGGAAATGAGCAGTTCTTC.

This clone was seen a few times. The rearrangement uses TRBV6-5 and TRBJ2-5; 8 bases agree with TRBD1. Germline V gene sequence: CDR1 MNHEY, CDR2 SVGAGI. The CDR3 covers 14 residues. V dropped 5 bases and J dropped 4; count of bases not matched to a gene: 6. CDR3 loop: CASSPIDRGETQYF. The DNA for the CDR3 is TGTGCCAGCAGTCCTATAGACAGGGGAGAGACCCAGTACTTC.

This clone was recorded a few times. This sequence joins TRBV15 and TRBJ2-5; D gene unclear. V lost 10 bases and J 4 bases, leaving 10 bases between the germline ends. Germline CDR1 and CDR2: LNHNV and YYDKDF (reference sequence). This CDR3 has 11 amino acids. The CDR3 sequence is CASRLGETQYF. The CDR3 nucleotides are TGTGCCAGTCGGTTAGGAGAGACCCAGTACTTC. The full variable domain, in which reference TRBV15 and TRBJ2-5 provide the parts outside the CDR3, is DAMVIQNPRYQVTQFGKPVTLSCSQTLNHNVMYWYQQKSSQAPKLLFHYYDKDFNNEADTPDNFQSRRPNTSFCFLDIRSPGLGDTAMYLCASRLGETQYFGPGTRLLVL.

The V call is TRBV27, the J call TRBJ2-3, with a weak D call TRBD1 (5 bases). V lost 7 bases and J lost 1, with 9 bases in between. The CDR3 has 13 residues. Germline V gene data show CDR1 as MNHEY and CDR2 as SMNVEV (reference sequence). CDR3 loop: CASKGQGTDTQYF. CDR3 coding DNA: TGTGCCAGCAAGGGGCAGGGCACAGATACGCAGTATTTT.

The V gene is TRBV6-6, the J gene TRBJ2-2; D not certain. Germline CDR1 MNHNY, CDR2 SVGAGI (reference sequence). The CDR3 is made up of 12 amino acids. V shed 3 bases and J shed 6 bases, with 5 bases lying between them. The CDR3 sequence: CASSYGAGELFF. In nucleotides, the CDR3 is TGTGCCAGCAGTTATGGAGCCGGGGAGCTGTTTTTT.

With respect to this clone: Additional DNA sequences in this sample encode the identical CDR3. DNA for the CDR3: TGTGCCAGCAATGGCAATGAGCAGTTCTTC. This gives the protein CASNGNEQFF. The rearrangement joins TRBV2 to TRBJ2-1; no clear D gene. Trimming took off 7 bases at V and 6 bases at J, with 4 bases between the two ends. This CDR3 is built from 10 residues. The germline gives CDR1 SNHLY, CDR2 FYNNEI.

This sequence joins TRBV4-1 and TRBJ2-6; TRBD2 agrees at 8 bases. CDR3 length: 19 residues. Germline loops: CDR1 MGHRA, CDR2 YSYEKL. The V and J ends lost 1 base and 0 bases, in that order; junction bases with no gene match: 8. The CDR3 protein is CASSQVLVAGNSGANVLTF. The CDR3 DNA is TGCGCCAGCAGCCAAGTTTTAGTAGCGGGAAACTCTGGGGCCAACGTCCTGACTTTC.

This clone was detected only a few times. The gene calls are TRBV7-9 and TRBJ2-2; D uncertain. In germline, CDR1 is SEHNR, CDR2 FQNEAQ (reference sequence). Trimming cost V 6 bases and J 7 bases, with 9 bases left between them. This CDR3 is built from 12 residues. The CDR3 DNA follows: TGTGCCAGCAGTTCTAAAATCGGGGAGCTGTTTTTT. This gives the protein CASSSKIGELFF.

This clone was seen only a few times. A read error may account for a junction end that differs from germline. The CDR3 spells CASNPRTDEF. CDR3 DNA: TGTGCCAGCAATCCCCGGACAGACGAATTT. The chain couples TRBV5-6 to TRBJ1-4, with D possibly TRBD1 on 6 matching bases. The CDR3 spans 10 residues. Germline V gene data show CDR1 as SGHDT and CDR2 as YYEEEE.

The chain recombines TRBV11-3 with TRBJ2-7; tentative D call: TRBD1 (5 bases). Germline assignment: CDR1 SGHNT and CDR2 YENEEA. The CDR3 runs 13 residues. Trimming removed 5 bases from V and 6 bases from J, with 14 bases in between. Here the CDR3 DNA reads TGTGCCAGCAGCCCTAGGACATCACCCGAGCAGTACTTC. Translation: CASSPRTSPEQYF.

The chain links TRBV29-1 to TRBJ2-5; TRBD2 aligns across 11 bases. The CDR3 contains 16 residues. With 4 bases clipped from V and 3 bases from J, the junction kept 10 bases outside the gene matches. CDR1 SQVTM and CDR2 ANQGSEA come from the germline V gene. CDR3 sequence reads: CSVVGLAGTAEETQYF. The CDR3 DNA sequence: TGCAGCGTTGTAGGACTAGCGGGCACAGCAGAAGAGACCCAGTACTTC.

This clone was seen a handful of times. The chain is built from TRBV28 and TRBJ2-1, with D uncertain. The CDR3 is made up of 12 amino acids. Deletions cut 6 bases from V and 8 bases from J, with 11 bases between. Germline CDR1 MDHEN, CDR2 SYDVKM. The CDR3 protein is CASSATRYEQFF. The CDR3 DNA sequence: TGTGCCAGCAGCGCTACAAGGTATGAGCAGTTCTTC.

This clone turned up a few times. The chain has TRBV29-1 and TRBJ2-1; a possible D gene is TRBD2 (5 bases). V was pared by 6 bases and J by 6 bases, with 27 bases between. Germline V CDR1 and CDR2: SQVTM, ANQGSEA. CDR3 length: 17 residues. CDR3 sequence: CSVEFWMRAARSNEQFF. The CDR3 DNA is TGCAGCGTCGAGTTCTGGATGAGGGCCGCTCGTTCCAATGAGCAGTTCTTC.

In its sample, this clone was seen a few times. The J gene is TRBJ2-3, the V gene TRBV28; TRBD1 is a possible D gene (6 bases). The CDR3 has 11 residues. Between the trimmed V and J ends, which lost 5 bases and 10 bases, there was a span of 10 bases. Germline CDR1 reads MDHEN; CDR2 reads SYDVKM. The CDR3 protein is CASSTGTPQYF. The CDR3 nucleotides read TGTGCCAGCAGTACAGGGACCCCGCAGTATTTT.

This clone was counted between two and nine times. The V call is TRBV28, the J call TRBJ2-5, with 7 bases that match TRBD2. J gave up 5 bases and V 2 bases, and 8 bases lay outside the gene matches. The CDR3 is made up of 15 amino acids. Germline V lookup: CDR1 MDHEN, CDR2 SYDVKM. The chain's CDR3 is CASSLPRGDGETQYF. CDR3 sequence (DNA): TGTGCCAGCAGTTTACCCCGGGGGGATGGGGAGACCCAGTACTTC.

J is TRBJ1-3 and V is TRBV14; D gene unclear. Per the germline V gene, CDR1 is SGHDN and CDR2 is FVKESK. Trimming stripped 0 bases from V and 1 base from J, with 13 bases between. This CDR3 has 17 amino acids. CDR3 nucleotide sequence: TGTGCCAGCAGCCAAGATCGTCGGCTATTTTCTGGAAACACCATATATTTT. Translating it yields CASSQDRRLFSGNTIYF.

The CDR3 nucleotides are TGCAGCGCCAGGACAGGGGCCTACGAGCAGTACTTC. Translated: CSARTGAYEQYF. The chain links TRBV29-1 to TRBJ2-7, with 9 bases aligning to TRBD1. CDR1 is SQVTM, CDR2 ANQGSEA, per germline. Losses at the gene ends were 7 bases for V and 2 bases for J; bases not matched to a gene: 3. The CDR3 is 12 residues long.

This clone appeared once. The chain links TRBV5-1 to TRBJ1-5, with D unclear. CDR3 length: 15 residues. The germline CDR1 and CDR2 sequences are SGHRS and YFSETQ. Trimming took 0 bases from V and 5 from J, leaving 12 bases between them. The CDR3 protein is CASSLEGSEDQPQHF. The CDR3 DNA is TGCGCCAGCAGCTTGGAAGGGAGTGAGGATCAGCCCCAGCATTTT.

J is TRBJ2-5 and V is TRBV6-5; D ambiguous. The germline V gene has CDR1 MNHEY and CDR2 SVGAGI. The CDR3 has 11 residues. The V and J ends lost 6 bases and 5 bases respectively, with 7 bases between them. The CDR3 sequence is CASRSPETQYF. For the CDR3, the DNA is TGTGCCAGCAGGAGTCCGGAGACCCAGTACTTC.

This chain uses TRBV6-6 with TRBJ2-2; no clear D gene. This CDR3 contains 16 residues. Germline V gene lookup returns CDR1 MNHNY and CDR2 SVGAGI (reference sequence). Trimming took off 1 base at V and 0 bases at J, with 9 bases between the two ends. As DNA, the CDR3 is TGTGCCAGCAGTTACTATGGGCAGACGAACACCGGGGAGCTGTTTTTT. This codes for CASSYYGQTNTGELFF.

The rearrangement joins TRBV27 to TRBJ2-3; 7 bases are shared with TRBD2. Per the germline V gene, CDR1 is MNHEY and CDR2 is SMNVEV (reference sequence). The CDR3 runs to 14 residues. Trimming took 5 bases from V and 6 from J; bases not matched to a gene: 8. The CDR3 reads CASSDGGFFDTQYF. Here the CDR3 DNA reads TGTGCCAGCAGTGACGGGGGGTTTTTTGATACGCAGTATTTT.

The chain uses TRBV2 and TRBJ1-2; a weak D match, TRBD1 (5 bases). Germline V gene data show CDR1 as SNHLY and CDR2 as FYNNEI. Trimming took 7 bases from V and 4 from J, leaving 13 bases between them. This CDR3 comprises 13 residues. The CDR3 DNA reads as TGTGCCAGCACCAGGGTCTCCTCCTATGGCTACACCTTC. The encoded protein is CASTRVSSYGYTF.

In its sample, this clone was seen once. The rearrangement links TRBV27 to TRBJ2-7, with 9 bases aligning to TRBD1. CDR1 and CDR2 from the germline V gene are MNHEY and SMNVEV (reference sequence). The CDR3 length is 16 residues. Unmatched junction bases numbered 11, after V lost 5 bases and J lost 3 bases. For the CDR3, the DNA is TGTGCCAGCAGTACAACACCGGGACAGGGAGGCTACGAGCAGTACTTC. The encoded protein is CASSTTPGQGGYEQYF.

V and J are TRBV27 and TRBJ1-2, with D uncertain. V lost 7 bases to trimming and J lost 5 bases, with 20 bases between them. CDR3 size: 15 residues. Germline CDR1 and CDR2: MNHEY and SMNVEV (reference sequence). CDR3 sequence: CASKIRQDVLYGYTF. As DNA, the CDR3 is TGTGCCAGCAAGATTAGGCAGGATGTTCTGTATGGCTACACCTTC.

The chain recombines TRBV2 with TRBJ2-7; D is undetermined. Trimming pared 4 bases from V and 3 bases from J, leaving 7 bases between. This CDR3 has 12 residues. Per the germline V gene, CDR1 is SNHLY and CDR2 is FYNNEI. The CDR3 is CASSGGDYEQYF. DNA of the CDR3: TGTGCCAGCAGTGGAGGAGACTACGAGCAGTACTTC.

This clone has just a few counts. This chain connects TRBV7-9 to TRBJ2-1; possibly TRBD2 for D (6 bases). From germline, CDR1 is SEHNR and CDR2 FQNEAQ (reference sequence). V dropped 1 base and J dropped 4 bases, with 14 bases sitting between them. This CDR3 has 16 amino acids. The CDR3 spells CASSLVRSGRYNEQFF. The CDR3 region has the DNA TGTGCCAGCAGCTTAGTCCGGAGCGGGCGGTACAATGAGCAGTTCTTC.

This clone occurred a few times. This same CDR3 is encoded by further DNA sequences in the sample. The J gene is TRBJ1-3, the V gene TRBV5-1, with a tentative D call TRBD1 (5 bases). Germline CDR1 is SGHRS and CDR2 is YFSETQ. The CDR3 covers 14 residues. V was cut by 1 base and J by 2 bases, with 7 bases left in between. The CDR3: CASSLSGTGNTIYF. DNA of the CDR3: TGCGCCAGCAGCTTGTCAGGGACTGGAAACACCATATATTTT.

The V and J genes are TRBV18 and TRBJ2-3; 7 bases map to TRBD2. After removal of 2 bases from V and 3 bases from J, the junction contained 5 bases not matched to a gene. CDR1 KGHSH and CDR2 LQKENI come from the germline V gene. The CDR3 spans 15 residues. The CDR3 region is CASSPGRVRTDTQYF. The CDR3 DNA reads as TGTGCCAGCTCACCAGGGAGGGTAAGGACAGATACGCAGTATTTT. The whole variable domain, filled in from reference TRBV18 and TRBJ2-3, reads NAGVMQNPRHLVRRRGQEARLRCSPMKGHSHVYWYRQLPEEGLKFMVYLQKENIIDESGMPKERFSAEFPKEGPSILRIQQVVRGDSAAYFCASSPGRVRTDTQYFGPGTRLTVL.

J is TRBJ2-7 and V is TRBV19; 8 nucleotides align to TRBD1. V trimming: 6 bases; J trimming: 6 bases; junction bases outside the gene matches: 10. The CDR3 is 14 amino acids. The V gene's germline CDR1 is LNHDA and CDR2 SQIVND (reference sequence). CDR3 region: CASRTTGAMGEQYF. CDR3 bases: TGTGCCAGTAGGACGACAGGGGCCATGGGCGAGCAGTACTTC.